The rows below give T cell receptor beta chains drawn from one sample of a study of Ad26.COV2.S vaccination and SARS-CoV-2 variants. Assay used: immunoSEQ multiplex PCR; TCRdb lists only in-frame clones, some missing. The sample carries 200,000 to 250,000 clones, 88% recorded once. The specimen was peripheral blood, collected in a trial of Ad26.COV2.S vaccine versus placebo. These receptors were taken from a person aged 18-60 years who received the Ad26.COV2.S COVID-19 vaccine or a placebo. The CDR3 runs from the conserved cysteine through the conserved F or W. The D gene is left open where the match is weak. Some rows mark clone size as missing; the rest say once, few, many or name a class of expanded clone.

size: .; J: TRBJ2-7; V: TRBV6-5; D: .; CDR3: CASSTSPPFSYEQYF; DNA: TGTGCCAGCAGTACTTCCCCTCCCTTCTCCTACGAGCAGTACTTC
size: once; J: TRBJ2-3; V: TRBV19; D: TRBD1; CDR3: CASRVTGTGDPDTQYF; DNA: TGTGCCAGTAGGGTTACCGGGACAGGGGACCCAGATACGCAGTATTTT
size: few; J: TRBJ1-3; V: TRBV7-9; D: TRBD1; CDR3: CASSPTGGLNTIYF; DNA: TGTGCCAGCAGCCCCACAGGGGGACTAAACACCATATATTTT
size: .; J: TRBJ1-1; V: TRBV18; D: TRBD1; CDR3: CASSPKQGASTEAFF; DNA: TGTGCCAGCTCACCCAAACAGGGGGCGAGCACTGAAGCTTTCTTT
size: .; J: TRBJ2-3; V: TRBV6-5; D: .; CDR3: CASSSAGASTDTQYF; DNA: TGTGCCAGCAGTAGCGCGGGGGCTAGCACAGATACGCAGTATTTT
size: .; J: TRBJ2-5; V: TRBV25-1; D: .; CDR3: CASSAPRLNQETQYF; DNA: TGTGCCAGCAGTGCCCCTCGACTAAACCAAGAGACCCAGTACTTC
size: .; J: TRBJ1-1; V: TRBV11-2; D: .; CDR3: CASSFRDTEAFF; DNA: TGTGCCAGCAGCTTCAGGGACACTGAAGCTTTCTTT
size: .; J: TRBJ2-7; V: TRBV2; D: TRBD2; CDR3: CASSAGLAGGEWEQYF; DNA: TGTGCCAGCAGTGCGGGACTAGCGGGAGGAGAGTGGGAGCAGTACTTC
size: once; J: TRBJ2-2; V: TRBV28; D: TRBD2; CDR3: CASSLLLAGNTGELFF; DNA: TGTGCCAGCAGTTTGTTGCTAGCGGGGAACACCGGGGAGCTGTTTTTT
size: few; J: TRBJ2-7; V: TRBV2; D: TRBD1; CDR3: CASSGPGQGGREQYF; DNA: TGTGCCAGCAGTGGACCGGGACAGGGCGGGCGCGAGCAGTACTTC
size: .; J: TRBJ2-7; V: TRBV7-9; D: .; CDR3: CASSYGDGSYEQYF; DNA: TGTGCCAGCAGCTACGGGGACGGATCCTACGAGCAGTACTTC
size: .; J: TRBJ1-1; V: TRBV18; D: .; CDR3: CASSPRNGDEAFF; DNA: TGTGCCAGCTCACCACGGAACGGAGATGAAGCTTTCTTT
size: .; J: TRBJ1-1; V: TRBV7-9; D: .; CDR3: CASSLDHNTEAFF; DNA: TGTGCCAGCAGCTTAGACCATAACACTGAAGCTTTCTTT
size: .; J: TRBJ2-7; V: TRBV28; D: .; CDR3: CASSLSEDRTTYEQYF; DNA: TGTGCCAGCAGTTTAAGTGAGGACAGAACGACCTACGAGCAGTACTTC
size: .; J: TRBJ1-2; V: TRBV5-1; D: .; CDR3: CASSLSSRLEGALYYGYTF; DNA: TGCGCCAGCAGCTTGAGTTCCAGATTAGAAGGGGCGCTTTACTATGGCTACACCTTC
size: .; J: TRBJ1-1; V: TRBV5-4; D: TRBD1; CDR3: CASSRRQGITEAFF; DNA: TGTGCCAGCAGCCGCAGACAGGGAATCACTGAAGCTTTCTTT
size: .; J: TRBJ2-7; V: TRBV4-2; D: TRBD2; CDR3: CASSQELAGGYPEQYF; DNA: TGTGCCAGCAGCCAAGAATTGGCGGGGGGGTACCCCGAGCAGTACTTC
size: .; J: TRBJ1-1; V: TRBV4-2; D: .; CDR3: CASSHPERALEAFF; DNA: TGTGCCAGCAGCCATCCCGAGAGGGCACTTGAAGCTTTCTTT
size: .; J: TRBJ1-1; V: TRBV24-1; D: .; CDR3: CATSDFGTEAFF; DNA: TGTGCCACCAGTGATTTTGGCACTGAAGCTTTCTTT
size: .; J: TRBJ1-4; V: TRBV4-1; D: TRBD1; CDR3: CASSQDRDRANEKLFF; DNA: TGCGCCAGCAGCCAAGATCGGGACAGGGCTAATGAAAAACTGTTTTTT
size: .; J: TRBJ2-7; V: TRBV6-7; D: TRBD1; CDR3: CASSYSQRLRPHQGAVHEQYF; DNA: TGTGCCAGCAGTTACTCCCAAAGGTTACGGCCACACCAGGGGGCCGTCCACGAGCAGTACTTC
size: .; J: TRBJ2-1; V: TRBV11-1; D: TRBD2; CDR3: CASSLSQRGGIEQFF; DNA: TGTGCCAGCAGCCTCTCCCAGCGGGGGGGGATTGAGCAGTTCTTC
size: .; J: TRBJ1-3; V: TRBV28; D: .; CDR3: CASRPDLSGNTIYF; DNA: TGTGCCAGCAGACCTGACCTCTCTGGAAACACCATATATTTT
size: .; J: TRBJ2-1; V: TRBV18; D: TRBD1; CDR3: CASSPLGTGGSEQFF; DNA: TGTGCCAGCTCACCCCTCGGGACAGGGGGCTCTGAGCAGTTCTTC
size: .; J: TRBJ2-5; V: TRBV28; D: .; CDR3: CASSSGGDGYQETQYF; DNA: TGTGCCAGCAGTTCCGGGGGAGACGGCTACCAAGAGACCCAGTACTTC
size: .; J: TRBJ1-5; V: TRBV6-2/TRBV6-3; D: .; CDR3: CASSSYLGQSTQPQHF; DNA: TGTGCCAGCAGCTCCTACCTCGGGCAGAGTACTCAGCCCCAGCATTTT
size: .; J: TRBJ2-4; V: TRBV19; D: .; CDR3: CASSEPGQVAKNIQYF; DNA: TGTGCCAGTAGTGAACCGGGACAAGTAGCCAAAAACATTCAGTACTTC
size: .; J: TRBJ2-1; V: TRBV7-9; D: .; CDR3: CASSLSHPVNEQFF; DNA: TGTGCCAGCAGCTTAAGCCATCCAGTCAATGAGCAGTTCTTC
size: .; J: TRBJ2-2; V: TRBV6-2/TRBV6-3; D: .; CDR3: CASSYRVSGELFF; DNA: TGTGCCAGCAGTTATCGGGTGTCCGGGGAGCTGTTTTTT
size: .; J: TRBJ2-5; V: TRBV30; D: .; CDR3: CAWSGFGGRWGQETQYF; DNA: TGTGCCTGGAGTGGGTTTGGGGGGCGGTGGGGGCAAGAGACCCAGTACTTC
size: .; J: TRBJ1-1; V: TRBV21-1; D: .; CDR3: CASSSLRLSDTEAFF; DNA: TGTGCCAGCAGCTCCCTCCGGCTATCGGACACTGAAGCTTTCTTT
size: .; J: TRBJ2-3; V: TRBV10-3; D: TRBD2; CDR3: CAISDPGLAGATPSTDTQYF; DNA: TGTGCCATCAGTGATCCGGGACTAGCGGGGGCGACTCCTAGCACAGATACGCAGTATTTT
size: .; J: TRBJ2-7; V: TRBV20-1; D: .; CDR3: CSARLVSEQYF; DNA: TGCAGTGCTAGACTAGTCTCCGAGCAGTACTTC
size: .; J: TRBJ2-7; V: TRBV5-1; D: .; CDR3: CASSFGTGASSYEQYF; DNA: TGCGCCAGCAGCTTCGGGACTGGGGCAAGCTCCTACGAGCAGTACTTC
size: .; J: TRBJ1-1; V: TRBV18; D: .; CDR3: CASSPSWGRENTEAFF; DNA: TGTGCCAGCTCACCCTCCTGGGGGCGAGAGAACACTGAAGCTTTCTTT
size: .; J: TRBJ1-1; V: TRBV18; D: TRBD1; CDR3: CASSLQGARTEAFF; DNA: TGTGCCAGCTCCCTACAGGGGGCTAGAACTGAAGCTTTCTTT
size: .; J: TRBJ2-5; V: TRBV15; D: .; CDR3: CATSRETTRGEETQYF; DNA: TGTGCCACCAGCAGAGAGACTACCAGGGGGGAAGAGACCCAGTACTTC
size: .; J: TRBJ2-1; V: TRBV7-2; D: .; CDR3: CASSLIRGLANEQFF; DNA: TGTGCCAGCAGCTTAATCCGGGGCCTCGCGAATGAGCAGTTCTTC
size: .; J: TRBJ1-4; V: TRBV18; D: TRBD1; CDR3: CASSQTGISNEKLFF; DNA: TGTGCCAGCTCGCAGACAGGGATTTCCAATGAAAAACTGTTTTTT
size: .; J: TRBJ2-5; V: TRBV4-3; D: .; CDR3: CASSQELGVETQYF; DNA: TGCGCCAGCAGCCAAGAATTAGGGGTGGAGACCCAGTACTTC
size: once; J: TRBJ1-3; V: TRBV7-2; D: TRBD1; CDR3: CASSSGRTGLGRSGNTIYF; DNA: TGTGCCAGCAGCTCGGGTCGGACAGGCCTGGGACGCTCTGGAAACACCATATATTTT
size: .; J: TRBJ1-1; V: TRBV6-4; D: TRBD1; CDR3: CASSDSSPDRGDEAFF; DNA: TGTGCCAGCAGTGACTCGTCCCCGGACAGGGGCGACGAAGCTTTCTTT
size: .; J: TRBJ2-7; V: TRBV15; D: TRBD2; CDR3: CATSREGLAGAVGQYF; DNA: TGTGCCACCAGCAGAGAAGGACTAGCGGGAGCGGTGGGGCAGTACTTC
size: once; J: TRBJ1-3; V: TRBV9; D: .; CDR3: CASSGDGNTIYF; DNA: TGTGCCAGCTCAGGGGATGGAAACACCATATATTTT
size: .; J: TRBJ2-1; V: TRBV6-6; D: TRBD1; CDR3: CASSYSGTGVPEQFF; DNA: TGTGCCAGCAGTTACTCGGGGACAGGGGTCCCTGAGCAGTTCTTC
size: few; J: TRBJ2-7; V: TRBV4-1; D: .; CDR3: CASSQDTQSSYEQYF; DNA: TGCGCCAGCAGCCAAGACACTCAAAGCTCCTACGAGCAGTACTTC
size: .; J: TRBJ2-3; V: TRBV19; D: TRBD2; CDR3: CASSPLAGGDGTQYF; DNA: TGTGCCAGTAGTCCGTTAGCGGGAGGCGATGGGACGCAGTATTTT
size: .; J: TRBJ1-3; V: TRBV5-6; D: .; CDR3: CASSLMTGSGNTIYF; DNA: TGTGCCAGCAGCTTAATGACGGGCTCTGGAAACACCATATATTTT
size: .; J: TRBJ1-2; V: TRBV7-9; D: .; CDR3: CASRSTGSDGYTF; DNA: TGTGCCAGCAGGTCTACCGGGTCTGATGGCTACACCTTC
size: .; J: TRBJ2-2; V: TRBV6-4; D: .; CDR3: CASSDANTGELFF; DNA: TGTGCCAGCAGTGACGCGAACACCGGGGAGCTGTTTTTT
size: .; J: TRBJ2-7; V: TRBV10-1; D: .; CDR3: CASSDVGTCREQYF; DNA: TGCGCCAGCAGTGACGTAGGGACCTGCCGGGAGCAGTACTTC
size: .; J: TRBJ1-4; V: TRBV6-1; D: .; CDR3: CASSDGTGYEKLFF; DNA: TGTGCCAGCAGTGACGGCACAGGGTATGAAAAACTGTTTTTT
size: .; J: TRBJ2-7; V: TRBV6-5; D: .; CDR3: CASSQSGTGTYEQYF; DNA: TGTGCCAGCAGCCAGTCCGGGACGGGGACCTACGAGCAGTACTTC
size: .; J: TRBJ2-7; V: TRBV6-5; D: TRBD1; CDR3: CASSYSGAGGLWEQYF; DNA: TGTGCCAGCAGTTACTCAGGGGCAGGGGGCCTCTGGGAGCAGTACTTC
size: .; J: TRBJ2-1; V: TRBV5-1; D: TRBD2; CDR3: CASSWSGGARDEQFF; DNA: TGCGCCAGCAGCTGGAGCGGGGGGGCTCGGGATGAGCAGTTCTTC
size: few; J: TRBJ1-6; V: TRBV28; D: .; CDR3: CASSPTHKSYNSPLHF; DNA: TGTGCCAGCAGCCCTACCCACAAGTCCTATAATTCACCCCTCCACTTT
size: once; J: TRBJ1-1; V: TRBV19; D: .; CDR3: CASTRGMNTEAFF; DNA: TGTGCCAGTACCCGGGGGATGAACACTGAAGCTTTCTTT
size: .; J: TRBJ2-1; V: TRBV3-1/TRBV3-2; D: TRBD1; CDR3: CASSLQGAAYNEQFF; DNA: TGTGCCAGCAGCCTTCAGGGGGCGGCATACAATGAGCAGTTCTTC
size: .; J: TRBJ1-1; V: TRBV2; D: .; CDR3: CASSAGRDTEAFF; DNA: TGTGCCAGCAGTGCGGGACGGGACACTGAAGCTTTCTTT